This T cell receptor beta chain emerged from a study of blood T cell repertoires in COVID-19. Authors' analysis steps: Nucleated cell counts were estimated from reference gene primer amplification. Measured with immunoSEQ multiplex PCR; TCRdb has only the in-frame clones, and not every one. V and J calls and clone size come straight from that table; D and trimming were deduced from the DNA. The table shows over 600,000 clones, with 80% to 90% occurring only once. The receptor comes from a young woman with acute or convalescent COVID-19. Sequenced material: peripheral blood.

CDR3 nucleotide sequence: TGTGCCATCAGGGTAGACAGGGGTGGAAACACCATATATTTT. Amino acids: CAIRVDRGGNTIYF. The rearrangement uses TRBV10-3 and TRBJ1-3, with 8 bases fitting TRBD1. Germline CDR1 and CDR2: ENHRY and SYGVKD. This CDR3 is built from 14 residues. Losses at the gene ends were 6 bases for V and 3 bases for J; bases not matched to a gene: 4.